The rows below give T cell receptor beta chains drawn from one sample of a study of T cells after yellow fever vaccination. TCRdb called the 5' RACE reads again in MiXCR, with one record for every CDR3 protein. This sample yields 170,000 or so distinct CDR3 sequences, of which approximately 6.2% are seen a single time; less than 3% belongs to the top ten. The source was CD4+ T cells sorted from PBMCs, collected on the day of the first yellow fever vaccination. These TCRs come from a man in his late teens or twenties who received the YFV17D yellow fever vaccine. Each CDR3 is given with its conserved first and last residue. The D gene is left open where the match is weak. Size is omitted from some rows. Given values are once, few, many or a class for expanded clones.

clone_size | j_call | d_call | v_call | cdr3_nt | cdr3_aa
many | TRBJ2-2 | NA | TRBV7-2 | TGTGCCAGCAGCCGACCAGGGGGGGGCGGGGAGCTGTTTTTT | CASSRPGGGGELFF
NA | TRBJ2-7 | NA | TRBV2 | TGTGCCAGCAAAGAACGGGGGGAGCAGTACTTC | CASKERGEQYF
few | TRBJ1-1 | NA | TRBV7-2 | TGTGCCAGCAGCTTAGTCCAGGGTGGCACTGAAGCTTTCTTT | CASSLVQGGTEAFF
few | TRBJ1-2 | NA | TRBV20-1 | TGCAGTGCTAGAGGAGGGCTACAGGGATCCGACTATGGCTACACCTTC | CSARGGLQGSDYGYTF
NA | TRBJ2-3 | NA | TRBV4-2 | TGTGCCAGCGGCACCGGGCAGCTCTGCAGTGGCACAGATACGCAGTATTTT | CASGTGQLCSGTDTQYF
few | TRBJ1-2 | TRBD1 | TRBV12-3/TRBV12-4 | TGTGCCAGCAGTGGACGCGGCGGACAGGGGAACTATGGCTACACCTTC | CASSGRGGQGNYGYTF
NA | TRBJ1-4 | NA | TRBV5-4 | TGTGCCAGCAGCTTGTATCGGGAAAAACTGTTTTTT | CASSLYREKLFF
many | TRBJ1-6 | NA | TRBV20-1 | TGCAGTGCTAGTAGCGACGGGGATTCACCCCTCCACTTT | CSASSDGDSPLHF
NA | TRBJ2-1 | TRBD2 | TRBV7-7 | TGTGCTAGCAGCGACCTTGCGGCGGGGGGGAGCAATGAGCAGTTCTTC | CASSDLAAGGSNEQFF
few | TRBJ2-3 | NA | TRBV14 | TGTGCCAGCAGCCAAAGGGTGAAAGGGTTCGCAGATACGCAGTATTTT | CASSQRVKGFADTQYF
NA | TRBJ2-1 | NA | TRBV5-6 | TGTGCCAGCAGCAAACGTCGGGGGAGCTCCTACAATGAGCAGTTCTTC | CASSKRRGSSYNEQFF
many | TRBJ1-1 | NA | TRBV5-5 | TGTGCCAGCAGCCGCGACGGAACTTTCTTT | CASSRDGTFF